This T cell receptor beta chain was documented in a study of T-cell memory formation after mild COVID-19. TCRdb passed the 5' RACE reads through MiXCR, listing each CDR3 protein once. The sample lists 250,000 to 350,000 distinct CDR3 sequences; about a sixth were seen once. This clonotype was seen a few times. What it recognizes is unknown. The V end was cut by 2 bases, the J end by 5 bases, with 18 bases between. Germline CDR1 and CDR2: DFQATT and SNEGSKA (reference sequence). This CDR3 is 15 amino acids long. Study-level points and caveats: Cross-reactive memory apparently joined, as some responding clones appeared in pre-infection memory. Day 15 to 85 contracting clones showed balanced CD4/CD8; later expanders leaned CD4+.

Sequenced material: PBMCs or a T cell subset sorted from them (not recorded which). The receptor was isolated from a man between 18 and 29 years old who had mild COVID-19 (a few samples of this study predate the infection). Cell type and time point are not known. The chain recombines TRBV20-1 with TRBJ1-1; weak D call: TRBD1 (5 bases). In DNA, the CDR3 is TGCAGTGCTAGATCCCCCACGCTAGGGGCAACTGAAGCTTTCTTT. It specifies CSARSPTLGATEAFF.